These 17 T cell receptor beta chains were all obtained from the same sample, sequenced in a study of memory CD4+ T cells and cytomegalovirus serostatus. Single viable CD3+CD4+CD8-CD45RO+ cells were sorted as the memory CD4+ T cells. Produced via immunoSEQ multiplex PCR; TCRdb's table is partial and in-frame only. The sample lists tens of thousands of clones, just over 75% occurring once. The material sequenced was memory CD4+ T cells from blood. Receptors originate from an adult in good health and CMV-seronegative.

CDR3: CASMGLRNGYTF. CDR3 DNA sequence: TGTGCCAGTATGGGGCTTAGGAATGGCTACACCTTC. The genes are TRBV19 and TRBJ1-2; a possible D gene is TRBD1 (5 bases). V gave up 7 bases and J gave up 6 bases, with 12 bases separating them. The germline V gene has CDR1 LNHDA and CDR2 SQIVND (reference sequence). This CDR3 is 12 amino acids long.

The rearrangement links TRBV7-9 to TRBJ2-1; D unresolved. In germline, CDR1 is SEHNR, CDR2 FQNEAQ (reference sequence). Trimming left V 3 bases short and J 9 bases short, with 9 bases between. The length of the CDR3 is 12 residues. CDR3 in DNA: TGTGCCAGCAGCTTCTCACCTCTTGAGCAGTTCTTC. Protein sequence: CASSFSPLEQFF.

The CDR3 coding sequence is TGTGCCAGCAGCCAAGGTCTAGCGGGAGGGCGGGTTCGGGCCTCCTACGAGCAGTACTTC. Protein: CASSQGLAGGRVRASYEQYF. The chain uses TRBV14 and TRBJ2-7; 12 positions match TRBD2. J gave up 0 bases and V 1 base, and 13 bases lay outside the gene matches. The germline V gene encodes CDR1 SGHDN and CDR2 FVKESK. This CDR3 spans 20 amino acids.

The chain carries TRBV11-2 and TRBJ2-7, with D possibly TRBD1 on 6 matching bases. V was cut by 4 bases and J by 2 bases, with 12 bases left in between. Germline V lookup: CDR1 SGHAT, CDR2 FQNNGV. The CDR3 is 14 amino acids. CDR3 sequence reads: CASSSRTVAYEQYF. The CDR3 DNA follows: TGTGCCAGCAGCTCTAGGACAGTTGCCTACGAGCAGTACTTC. The entire variable domain, with the rest obtained from reference TRBV11-2 and TRBJ2-7, is as follows: EAGVAQSPRYKIIEKRQSVAFWCNPISGHATLYWYQQILGQGPKLLIQFQNNGVVDDSQLPKDRFSAERLKGVDSTLKIQPAKLEDSAVYLCASSSRTVAYEQYFGPGTRLTVT.

The rearrangement links TRBV7-9 to TRBJ2-1, with 9 bases matching TRBD1. The germline V gene has CDR1 SEHNR and CDR2 FQNEAQ (reference sequence). CDR3 length: 14 residues. The J segment lost 6 bases and the V segment lost 4 bases, leaving 4 bases of the junction unmatched. Here the CDR3 reads CASSSGTGSNEQFF. CDR3 coding DNA: TGTGCCAGCAGCTCGGGGACAGGGAGCAATGAGCAGTTCTTC.

This clone showed up just a few times. This chain connects TRBV28 to TRBJ2-7, with a possible D match to TRBD1 (5 bases). CDR3 size: 19 residues. Looked up from germline, CDR1 is MDHEN and CDR2 is SYDVKM. Trimming stripped 6 bases from V and 2 bases from J, with 29 bases between. CDR3 region: CASSPLQVRLTLLAYEQYF. The CDR3 DNA reads TGTGCCAGCAGCCCCCTACAGGTCCGACTTACACTACTGGCCTACGAGCAGTACTTC. The entire variable domain, with the rest obtained from reference TRBV28 and TRBJ2-7, is as follows: DVKVTQSSRYLVKRTGEKVFLECVQDMDHENMFWYRQDPGLGLRLIYFSYDVKMKEKGDIPEGYSVSREKKERFSLILESASTNQTSMYLCASSPLQVRLTLLAYEQYFGPGTRLTVT.

The chain couples TRBV10-3 to TRBJ2-7, with D perhaps TRBD1 or TRBD2 (5 bases each). Germline-derived CDR1 and CDR2 are ENHRY and SYGVKD. V was pared by 7 bases and J by 4 bases, with 17 bases between. This CDR3 spans 14 amino acids. The CDR3: CAIKERGPVYEQYF. DNA of the CDR3: TGTGCCATCAAGGAGAGGGGACCGGTTTACGAGCAGTACTTC.

The chain recombines TRBV4-3 with TRBJ2-2; no clear D gene. With 4 bases removed from V and 6 bases from J, the gap between germline ends came to 21 bases. The CDR3 consists of 17 residues. Germline V CDR1 and CDR2: LGHNA, YSLEER. The CDR3 protein is CASSPTLLIISSGELFF. The CDR3 DNA is TGCGCCAGCAGCCCGACGCTGCTTATCATCAGTTCCGGGGAGCTGTTTTTT.

This sequence joins TRBV25-1 and TRBJ1-4; D is perhaps TRBD1 (5 bases). CDR3 length: 15 amino acids. Germline V gene lookup returns CDR1 MGHDK and CDR2 SYGVNS. The V end was cut by 0 bases, the J end by 1 base, with 6 bases between. CDR3 protein: CASSEYQGTNEKLFF. The CDR3 DNA is TGTGCCAGCAGTGAATATCAGGGAACTAATGAAAAACTGTTTTTT.

This chain connects TRBV30 to TRBJ1-5; the match to TRBD1 covers 7 bases. Germline V gene data show CDR1 as GTSNPN and CDR2 as SVGIG (reference sequence). The CDR3 length is 13 residues. The V and J ends lost 1 base and 7 bases, in that order; junction bases with no gene match: 4. CDR3 loop: CAWSGKGGQPQHF. CDR3 coding DNA: TGTGCCTGGAGTGGGAAAGGGGGCCAGCCCCAGCATTTT.

The genes are TRBV5-6 and TRBJ1-5, with a tentative D call TRBD1 (6 bases). Trimming stripped 4 bases from V and 0 bases from J, with 8 bases between. The germline V gene encodes CDR1 SGHDT and CDR2 YYEEEE. This CDR3 comprises 14 residues. DNA for the CDR3: TGTGCCAGCAGCCTACAGGGTAGCAATCAGCCCCAGCATTTT. As protein: CASSLQGSNQPQHF.

The chain recombines TRBV5-6 with TRBJ2-5; D gene unclear. Trimming left V 0 bases short and J 2 bases short, with 17 bases between. The CDR3 covers 17 residues. Germline CDR1 reads SGHDT; CDR2 reads YYEEEE. CDR3 bases: TGTGCCAGCAGCTTGGGACTTATCCCCTTGAGGCAAGAGACCCAGTACTTC. Amino acid sequence: CASSLGLIPLRQETQYF.

The V gene is TRBV5-4, the J gene TRBJ1-4; D call uncertain. CDR1 and CDR2 from the germline V gene are SGHNT and YYREEE (reference sequence). Trimming pared 4 bases from V and 7 bases from J, leaving 11 bases between. This CDR3 has 13 residues. DNA of the CDR3: TGTGCCAGCAGCGCCGACGATAGTGAAAAACTGTTTTTT. The encoded protein is CASSADDSEKLFF. Full variable domain (outside the CDR3, taken from reference TRBV5-4 and TRBJ1-4): ETGVTQSPTHLIKTRGQQVTLRCSSQSGHNTVSWYQQALGQGPQFIFQYYREEENGRGNFPPRFSGLQFPNYSSELNVNALELDDSALYLCASSADDSEKLFFGSGTQLSVL.

This chain's CDR3 is CASSGTAGTGDYGYTF. CDR3 coding DNA: TGCGCCAGCAGCGGGACGGCCGGGACAGGGGACTATGGCTACACCTTC. The J gene is TRBJ1-2, the V gene TRBV5-1; 10 nucleotides agree with TRBD1. This CDR3 has 16 amino acids. J gave up 3 bases and V 4 bases, and 9 bases lay outside the gene matches. The V gene's germline CDR1 is SGHRS and CDR2 YFSETQ.

The J gene is TRBJ2-5, the V gene TRBV5-1, with D tentatively TRBD2 (6 bases). This CDR3 has 16 residues. V lost 0 bases and J 4 bases, leaving 16 bases between the germline ends. Germline loops: CDR1 SGHRS, CDR2 YFSETQ. This CDR3 is CASSLGGTLLGETQYF. CDR3 DNA: TGCGCCAGCAGCTTGGGCGGGACTCTCCTGGGAGAGACCCAGTACTTC.

This sequence joins TRBV7-3 and TRBJ1-1; D not resolved. The V gene lost 2 bases and the J gene lost 7 bases, with 8 bases spanning the gap. Germline CDR1 is SGHTA and CDR2 is FQGTGA. CDR3 length: 12 amino acids. As DNA, the CDR3 is TGTGCCAGCAGCTTAGTCACCTTTGAAGCTTTCTTT. Encoded protein: CASSLVTFEAFF.

The chain is built from TRBV4-3 and TRBJ1-2; tentatively, D is TRBD1 (5 bases). This CDR3 contains 15 residues. V shed 4 bases and J shed 1 base, with 13 bases lying between them. Looked up from germline, CDR1 is LGHNA and CDR2 is YSLEER. The CDR3 here is CASSRGTVDNYGYTF. CDR3 in DNA: TGCGCCAGCAGCCGAGGGACGGTTGATAACTATGGCTACACCTTC.